This T cell receptor beta chain was recovered during a study of T cell responses to AZD1222 COVID-19 vaccine. Germline V gene data show CDR1 as KGHSH and CDR2 as LQKENI. The ends were cut back, 6 bases at V and 5 bases at J, with 16 bases in the middle. This CDR3 comprises 14 residues. Turning to this clone: Its specificity is unknown.

The data were produced by immunoSEQ multiplex PCR, yet TCRdb's version contains in-frame clones alone and is incomplete. The sample lists around 110,000 clones; 90% to 95% were seen once. Study conclusions and caveats: Close to half of spike-specific TCRs reportedly recognize unmutated variant regions.

The sample consisted of peripheral blood, taken on day 0 of AZD1222 vaccination. The chain is built from TRBV18 and TRBJ1-1; possibly TRBD1 for D (6 bases). This receptor was identified in an adult in good health. The CDR3 reads CASSEDRGGTEAFF. The CDR3 DNA follows: TGTGCCAGCTCGGAGGACAGAGGGGGAACTGAAGCTTTCTTT.